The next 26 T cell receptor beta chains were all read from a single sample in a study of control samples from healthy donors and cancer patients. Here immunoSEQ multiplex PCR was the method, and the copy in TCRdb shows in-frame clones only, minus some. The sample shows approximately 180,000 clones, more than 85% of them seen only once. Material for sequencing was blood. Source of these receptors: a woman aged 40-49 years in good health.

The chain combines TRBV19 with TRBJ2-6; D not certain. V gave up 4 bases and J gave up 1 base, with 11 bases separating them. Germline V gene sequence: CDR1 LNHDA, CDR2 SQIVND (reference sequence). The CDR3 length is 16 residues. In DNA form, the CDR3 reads TGTGCCAGTAGTAGGGGATTGTTTTCTGGGGCCAACGTCCTGACTTTC. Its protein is CASSRGLFSGANVLTF. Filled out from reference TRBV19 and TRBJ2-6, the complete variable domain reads DGGITQSPKYLFRKEGQNVTLSCEQNLNHDAMYWYRQDPGQGLRLIYYSQIVNDFQKGDIAEGYSVSREKKESFPLTVTSAQKNPTAFYLCASSRGLFSGANVLTFGAGSRLTVL.

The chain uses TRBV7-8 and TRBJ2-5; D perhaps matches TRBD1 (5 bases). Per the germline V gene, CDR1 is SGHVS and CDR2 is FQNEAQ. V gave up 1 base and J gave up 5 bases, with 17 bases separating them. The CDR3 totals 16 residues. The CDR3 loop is CASSLVGAQPQETQYF. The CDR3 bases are TGTGCCAGCAGCTTAGTAGGGGCCCAACCTCAGGAGACCCAGTACTTC.

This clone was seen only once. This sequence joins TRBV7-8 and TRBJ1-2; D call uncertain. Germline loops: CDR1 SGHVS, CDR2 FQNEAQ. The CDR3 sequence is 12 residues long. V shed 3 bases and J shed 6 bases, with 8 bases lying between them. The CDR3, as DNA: TGTGCCAGCAGCTTGCCGGCAGATGGCTACACCTTC. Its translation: CASSLPADGYTF.

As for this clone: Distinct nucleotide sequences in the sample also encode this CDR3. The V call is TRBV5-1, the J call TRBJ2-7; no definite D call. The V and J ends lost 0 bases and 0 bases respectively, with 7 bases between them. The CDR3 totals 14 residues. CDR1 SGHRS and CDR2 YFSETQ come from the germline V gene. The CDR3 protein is CASSLDPSSYEQYF. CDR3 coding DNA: TGCGCCAGCAGCTTGGACCCCAGCTCCTACGAGCAGTACTTC.

CDR3 loop: CASSQDLMNTEAFF. The CDR3 nucleotides are TGTGCCAGCAGCCAGGACCTAATGAACACTGAAGCTTTCTTT. The rearrangement links TRBV3-1 (or the pseudogene TRBV3-2) to TRBJ1-1; unclear D gene. This CDR3 contains 14 residues. V was shortened by 3 bases and J by 0 bases, with 8 bases between the two germline ends. Germline CDR1 and CDR2: LGHDT and YNNKEL (reference sequence).

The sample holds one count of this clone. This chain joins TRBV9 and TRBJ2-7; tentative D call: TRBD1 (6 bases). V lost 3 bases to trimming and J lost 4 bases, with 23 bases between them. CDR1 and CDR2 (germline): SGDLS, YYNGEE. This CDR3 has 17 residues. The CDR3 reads CASSASPDRFLGYEQYF. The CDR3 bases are TGTGCCAGCAGCGCCTCCCCGGACAGATTCCTCGGGTACGAGCAGTACTTC.

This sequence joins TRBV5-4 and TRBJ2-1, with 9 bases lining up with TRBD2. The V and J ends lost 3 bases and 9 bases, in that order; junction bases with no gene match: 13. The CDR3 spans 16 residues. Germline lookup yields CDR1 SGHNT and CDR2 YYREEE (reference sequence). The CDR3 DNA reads TGTGCCAGCAGCTCAAACCCGGGACTAGCTAACAGTGAGCAGTTCTTC. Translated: CASSSNPGLANSEQFF.

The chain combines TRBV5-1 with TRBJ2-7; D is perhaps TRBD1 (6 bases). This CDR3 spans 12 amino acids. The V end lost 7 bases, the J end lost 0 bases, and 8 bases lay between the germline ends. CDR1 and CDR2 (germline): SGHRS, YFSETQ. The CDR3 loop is CASRQDSYEQYF. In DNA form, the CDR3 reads TGCGCCAGCCGACAGGACTCCTACGAGCAGTACTTC.

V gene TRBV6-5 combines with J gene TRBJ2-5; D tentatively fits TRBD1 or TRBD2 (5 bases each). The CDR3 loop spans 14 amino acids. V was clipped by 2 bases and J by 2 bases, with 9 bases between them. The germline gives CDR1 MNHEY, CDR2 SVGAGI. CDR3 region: CASSYGTAQETQYF. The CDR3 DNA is TGTGCCAGCAGTTACGGGACGGCACAAGAGACCCAGTACTTC.

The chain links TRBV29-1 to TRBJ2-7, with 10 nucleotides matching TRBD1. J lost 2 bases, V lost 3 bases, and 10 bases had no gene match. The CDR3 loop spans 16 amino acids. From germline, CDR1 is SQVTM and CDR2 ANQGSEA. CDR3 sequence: CSVEGMTGGEPYEQYF. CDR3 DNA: TGCAGCGTTGAGGGGATGACAGGGGGCGAACCCTACGAGCAGTACTTC.

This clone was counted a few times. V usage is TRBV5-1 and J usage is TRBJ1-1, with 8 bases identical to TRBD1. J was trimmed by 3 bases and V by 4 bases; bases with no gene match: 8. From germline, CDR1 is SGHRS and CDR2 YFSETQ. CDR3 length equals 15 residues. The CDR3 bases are TGCGCCAGCAGCCCTCGACAGGGGCTGGACACTGAAGCTTTCTTT. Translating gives CASSPRQGLDTEAFF.

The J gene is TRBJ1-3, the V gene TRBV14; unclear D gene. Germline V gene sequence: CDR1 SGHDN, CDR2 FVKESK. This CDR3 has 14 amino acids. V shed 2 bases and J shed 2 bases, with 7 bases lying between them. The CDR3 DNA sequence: TGTGCCAGCAGCCAACAGGTTGCTGGAAACACCATATATTTT. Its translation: CASSQQVAGNTIYF.

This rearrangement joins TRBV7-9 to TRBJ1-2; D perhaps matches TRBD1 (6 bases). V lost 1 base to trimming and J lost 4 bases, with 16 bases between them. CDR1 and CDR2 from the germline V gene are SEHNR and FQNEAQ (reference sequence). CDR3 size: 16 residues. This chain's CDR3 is CASSLGEWQGPYGYTF. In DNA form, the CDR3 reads TGTGCCAGCAGCTTAGGCGAATGGCAGGGGCCCTATGGCTACACCTTC.

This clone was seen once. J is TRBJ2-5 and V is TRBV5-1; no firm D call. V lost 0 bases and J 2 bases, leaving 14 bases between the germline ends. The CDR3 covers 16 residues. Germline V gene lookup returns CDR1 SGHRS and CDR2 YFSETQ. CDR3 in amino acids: CASSLGPRAGQETQYF. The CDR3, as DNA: TGCGCCAGCAGCTTGGGACCAAGGGCAGGTCAAGAGACCCAGTACTTC.

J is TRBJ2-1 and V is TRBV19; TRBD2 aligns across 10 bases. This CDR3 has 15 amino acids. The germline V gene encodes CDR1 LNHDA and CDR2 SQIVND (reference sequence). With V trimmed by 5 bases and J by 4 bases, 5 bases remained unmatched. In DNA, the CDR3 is TGTGCCAGTAGTCCAAGCGGGGGGGCATACAATGAGCAGTTCTTC. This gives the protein CASSPSGGAYNEQFF.

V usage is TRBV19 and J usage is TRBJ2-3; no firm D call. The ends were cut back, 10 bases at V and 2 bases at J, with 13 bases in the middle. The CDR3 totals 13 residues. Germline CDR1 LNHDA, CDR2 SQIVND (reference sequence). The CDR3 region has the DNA TGTGCCACCCAAGGACCTAACACAGATACGCAGTATTTT. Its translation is CATQGPNTDTQYF.

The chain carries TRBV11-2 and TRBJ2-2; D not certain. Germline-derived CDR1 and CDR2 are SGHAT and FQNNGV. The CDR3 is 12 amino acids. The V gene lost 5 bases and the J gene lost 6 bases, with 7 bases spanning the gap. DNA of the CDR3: TGTGCCAGCAGCGCTCTCCCCGGGGAGCTGTTTTTT. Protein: CASSALPGELFF.

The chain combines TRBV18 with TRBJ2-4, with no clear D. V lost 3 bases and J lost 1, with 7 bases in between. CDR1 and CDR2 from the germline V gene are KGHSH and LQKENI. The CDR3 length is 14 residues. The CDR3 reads CASSPPTAKNIQYF. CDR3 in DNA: TGTGCCAGCTCACCCCCTACGGCCAAAAACATTCAGTACTTC.

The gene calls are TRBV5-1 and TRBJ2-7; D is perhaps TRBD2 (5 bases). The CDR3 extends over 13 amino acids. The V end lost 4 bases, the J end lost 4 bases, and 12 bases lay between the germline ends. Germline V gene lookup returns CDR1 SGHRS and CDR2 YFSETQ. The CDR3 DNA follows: TGCGCCAGCAGCCCGGGATGGGAATACGAGCAGTACTTC. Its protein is CASSPGWEYEQYF.

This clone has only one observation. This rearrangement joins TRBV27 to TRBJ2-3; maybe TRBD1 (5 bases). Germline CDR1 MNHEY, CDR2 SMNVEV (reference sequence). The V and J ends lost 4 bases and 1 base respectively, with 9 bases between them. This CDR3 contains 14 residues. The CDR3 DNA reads TGTGCCAGCAGTTATCAGACAGGCACAGATACGCAGTATTTT. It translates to CASSYQTGTDTQYF.

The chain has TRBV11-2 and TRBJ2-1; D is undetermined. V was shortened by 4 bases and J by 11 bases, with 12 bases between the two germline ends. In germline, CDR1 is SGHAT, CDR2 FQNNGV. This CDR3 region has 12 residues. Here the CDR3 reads CASSSADIQQFF. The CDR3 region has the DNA TGTGCCAGCAGCTCTGCAGATATTCAGCAGTTCTTC.

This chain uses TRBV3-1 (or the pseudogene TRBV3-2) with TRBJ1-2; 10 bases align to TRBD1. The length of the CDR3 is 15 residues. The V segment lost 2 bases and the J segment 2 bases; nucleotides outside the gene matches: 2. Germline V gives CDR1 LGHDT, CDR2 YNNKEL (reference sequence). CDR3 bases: TGTGCCAGCAGCCAAAGGGACAGGGGAAACTATGGCTACACCTTC. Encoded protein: CASSQRDRGNYGYTF.

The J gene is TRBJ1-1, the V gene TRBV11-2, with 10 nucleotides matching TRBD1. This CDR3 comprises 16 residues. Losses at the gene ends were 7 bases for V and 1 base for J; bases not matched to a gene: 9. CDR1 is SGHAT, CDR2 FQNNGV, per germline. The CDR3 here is CASTPGTGEENTEAFF. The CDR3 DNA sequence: TGTGCCAGCACACCCGGGACAGGGGAGGAGAACACTGAAGCTTTCTTT.

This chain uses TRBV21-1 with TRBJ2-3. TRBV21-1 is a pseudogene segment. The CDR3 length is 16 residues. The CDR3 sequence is CASSKWDPTDLDTQYF. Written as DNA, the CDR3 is TGTGCCAGCAGCAAATGGGACCCGACAGATTTGGATACGCAGTATTTT.

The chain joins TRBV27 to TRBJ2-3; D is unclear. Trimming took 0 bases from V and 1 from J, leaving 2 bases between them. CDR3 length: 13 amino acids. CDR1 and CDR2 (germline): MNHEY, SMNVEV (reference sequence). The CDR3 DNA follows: TGTGCCAGCAGTTTATCGGGCACAGATACGCAGTATTTT. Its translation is CASSLSGTDTQYF.

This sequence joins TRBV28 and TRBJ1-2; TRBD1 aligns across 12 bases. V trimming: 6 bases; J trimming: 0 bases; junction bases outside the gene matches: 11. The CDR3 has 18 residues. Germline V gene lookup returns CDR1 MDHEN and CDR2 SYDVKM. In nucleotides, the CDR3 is TGTGCCAGCAGGACGACGGGACAGGGGGCTGCAACTAACTATGGCTACACCTTC. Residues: CASRTTGQGAATNYGYTF.